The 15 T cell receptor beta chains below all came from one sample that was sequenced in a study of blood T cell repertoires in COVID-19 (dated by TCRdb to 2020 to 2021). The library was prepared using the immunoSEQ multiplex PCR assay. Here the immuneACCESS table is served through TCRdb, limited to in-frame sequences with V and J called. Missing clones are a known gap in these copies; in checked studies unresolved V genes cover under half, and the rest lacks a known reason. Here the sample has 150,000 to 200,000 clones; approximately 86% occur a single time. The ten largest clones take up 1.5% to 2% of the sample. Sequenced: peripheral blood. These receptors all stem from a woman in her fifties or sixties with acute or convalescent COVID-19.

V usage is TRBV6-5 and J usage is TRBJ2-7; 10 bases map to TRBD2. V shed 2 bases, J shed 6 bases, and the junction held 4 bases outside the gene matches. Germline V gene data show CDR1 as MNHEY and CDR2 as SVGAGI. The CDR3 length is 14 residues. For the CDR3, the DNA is TGTGCCAGCAGTTACGGGTCTAGCGGGGGCGAGCAGTACTTC. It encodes CASSYGSSGGEQYF.

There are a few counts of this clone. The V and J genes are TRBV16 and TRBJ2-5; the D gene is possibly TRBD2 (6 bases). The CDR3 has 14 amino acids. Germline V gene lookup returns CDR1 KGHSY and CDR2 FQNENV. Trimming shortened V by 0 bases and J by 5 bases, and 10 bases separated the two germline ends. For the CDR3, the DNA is TGTGCCAGCAGCCAATCGGGGGGTCCCGAGACCCAGTACTTC. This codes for CASSQSGGPETQYF.

CDR3: CAWSVWDSYSGNTIYF. The CDR3 coding sequence is TGTGCCTGGAGTGTTTGGGACAGCTACTCTGGAAACACCATATATTTT. The gene calls are TRBV30 and TRBJ1-3; 7 bases are a match to TRBD1. The CDR3 contains 16 residues. Per the germline V gene, CDR1 is GTSNPN and CDR2 is SVGIG (reference sequence). After removal of 0 bases from V and 0 bases from J, the junction contained 5 bases not matched to a gene.

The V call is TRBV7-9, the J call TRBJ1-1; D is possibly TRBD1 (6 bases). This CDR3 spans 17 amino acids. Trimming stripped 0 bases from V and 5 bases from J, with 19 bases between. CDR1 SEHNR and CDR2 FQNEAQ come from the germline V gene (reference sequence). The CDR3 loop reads CASSLAFRQGLGTEAFF. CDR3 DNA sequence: TGTGCCAGCAGCTTAGCGTTTCGCCAGGGGCTGGGAACTGAAGCTTTCTTT.

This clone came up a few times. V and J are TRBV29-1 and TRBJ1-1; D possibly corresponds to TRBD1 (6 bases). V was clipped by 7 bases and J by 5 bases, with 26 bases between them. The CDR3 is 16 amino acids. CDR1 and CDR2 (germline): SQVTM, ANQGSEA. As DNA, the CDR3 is TGCAGCGCTGAGACGACGGGACAAGGTCCGAGTACTGAAGCTTTCTTT. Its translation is CSAETTGQGPSTEAFF.

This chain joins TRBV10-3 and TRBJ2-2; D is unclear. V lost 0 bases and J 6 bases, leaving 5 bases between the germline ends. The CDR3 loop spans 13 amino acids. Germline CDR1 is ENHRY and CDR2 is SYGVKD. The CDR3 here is CAISESGSGELFF. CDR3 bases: TGTGCCATCAGTGAGTCCGGGTCCGGGGAGCTGTTTTTT.

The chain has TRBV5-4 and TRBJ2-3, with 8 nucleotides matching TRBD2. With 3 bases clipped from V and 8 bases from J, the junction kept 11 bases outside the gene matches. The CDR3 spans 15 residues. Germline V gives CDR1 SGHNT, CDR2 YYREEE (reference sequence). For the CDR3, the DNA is TGTGCCAGCAGCTCCGGGGGGGTTAGCAGTGTTACGCAGTATTTT. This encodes CASSSGGVSSVTQYF.

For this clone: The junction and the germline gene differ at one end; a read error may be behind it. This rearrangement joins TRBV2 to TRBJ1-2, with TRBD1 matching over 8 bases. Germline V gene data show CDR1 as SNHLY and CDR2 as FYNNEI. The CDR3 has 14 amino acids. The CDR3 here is CASSEDRGGYGYTF. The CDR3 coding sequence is TGTGCCAGCAGCGAAGACAGGGGTGGCTATGGCTACACCTTC.

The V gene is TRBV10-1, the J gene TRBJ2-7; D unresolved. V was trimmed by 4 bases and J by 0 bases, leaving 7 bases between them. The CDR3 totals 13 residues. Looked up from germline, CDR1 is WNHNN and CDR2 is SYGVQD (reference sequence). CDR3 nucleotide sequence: TGCGCCAGCAGTGGAACTAACTCCTACGAGCAGTACTTC. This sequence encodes CASSGTNSYEQYF.

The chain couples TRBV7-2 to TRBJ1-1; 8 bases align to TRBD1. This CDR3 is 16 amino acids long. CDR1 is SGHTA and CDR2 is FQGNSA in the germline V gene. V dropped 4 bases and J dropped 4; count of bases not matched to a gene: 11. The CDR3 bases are TGTGCCAGCAGCTATTTTCAGGGGGCGCGTTCCACTGAAGCTTTCTTT. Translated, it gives CASSYFQGARSTEAFF.

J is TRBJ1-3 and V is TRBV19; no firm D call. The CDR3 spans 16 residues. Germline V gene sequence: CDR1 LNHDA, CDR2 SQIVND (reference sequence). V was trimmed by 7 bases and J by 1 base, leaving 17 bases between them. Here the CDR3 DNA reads TGTGCCAGTAAAAGGATGGCAGGATCGTCTGGAAACACCATATATTTT. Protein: CASKRMAGSSGNTIYF.

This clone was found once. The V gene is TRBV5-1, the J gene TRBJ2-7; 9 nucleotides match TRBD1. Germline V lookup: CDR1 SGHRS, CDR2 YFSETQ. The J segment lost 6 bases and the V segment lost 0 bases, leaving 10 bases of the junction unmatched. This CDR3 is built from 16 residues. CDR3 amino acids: CASSLEGTGLLSEQYF. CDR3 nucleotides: TGCGCCAGCAGCTTGGAGGGGACAGGGTTGTTGAGCGAGCAGTACTTC.

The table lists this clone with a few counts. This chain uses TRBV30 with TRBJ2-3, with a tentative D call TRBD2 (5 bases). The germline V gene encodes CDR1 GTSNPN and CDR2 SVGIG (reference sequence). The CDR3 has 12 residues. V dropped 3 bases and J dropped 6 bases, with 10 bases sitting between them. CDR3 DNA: TGTGCCTGGAGCCCCGGACTGGATACGCAGTATTTT. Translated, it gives CAWSPGLDTQYF.

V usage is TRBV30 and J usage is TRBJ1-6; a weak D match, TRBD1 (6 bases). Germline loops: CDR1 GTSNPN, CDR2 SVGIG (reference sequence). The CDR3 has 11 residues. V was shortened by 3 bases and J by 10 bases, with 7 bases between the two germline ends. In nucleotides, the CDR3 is TGTGCCTGGAGAACAGGGTCACCCCTCCACTTT. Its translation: CAWRTGSPLHF.

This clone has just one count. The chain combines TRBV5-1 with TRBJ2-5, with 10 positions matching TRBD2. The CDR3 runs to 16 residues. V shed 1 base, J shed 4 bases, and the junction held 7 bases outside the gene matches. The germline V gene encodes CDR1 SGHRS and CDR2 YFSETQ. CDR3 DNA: TGCGCCAGCAGCTTGTGGGTAGCGGGGGGCCCAGAGACCCAGTACTTC. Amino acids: CASSLWVAGGPETQYF.